This paragraph covers one T cell receptor beta chain sequence. CDR1 and CDR2 from the germline V gene are SGHTA and FQGNSA. J gave up 0 bases and V 2 bases, and 3 bases lay outside the gene matches. The length of the CDR3 is 15 residues. The entry originates in a study of blood T cell repertoires in COVID-19. Clones were read by immunoSEQ multiplex PCR, and TCRdb kept only the in-frame ones, dropping some. The table includes about 83,000 clones, 86% detected once. Sequencing used peripheral blood. V gene TRBV7-2 combines with J gene TRBJ1-2; 7 nucleotides line up with TRBD1. The receptor was derived from an elderly woman in a cohort sampled during active or convalescent COVID-19. Here the CDR3 DNA reads TGTGCCAGCAGCTTACCGGGACAGCCTAACTATGGCTACACCTTC. It encodes CASSLPGQPNYGYTF. Complete variable domain (other parts from reference TRBV7-2 and TRBJ1-2): GAGVSQSPSNKVTEKGKDVELRCDPISGHTALYWYRQSLGQGLEFLIYFQGNSAPDKSGLPSDRFSAERTGGSVSTLTIQRTQQEDSAVYLCASSLPGQPNYGYTFGSGTRLTVV.